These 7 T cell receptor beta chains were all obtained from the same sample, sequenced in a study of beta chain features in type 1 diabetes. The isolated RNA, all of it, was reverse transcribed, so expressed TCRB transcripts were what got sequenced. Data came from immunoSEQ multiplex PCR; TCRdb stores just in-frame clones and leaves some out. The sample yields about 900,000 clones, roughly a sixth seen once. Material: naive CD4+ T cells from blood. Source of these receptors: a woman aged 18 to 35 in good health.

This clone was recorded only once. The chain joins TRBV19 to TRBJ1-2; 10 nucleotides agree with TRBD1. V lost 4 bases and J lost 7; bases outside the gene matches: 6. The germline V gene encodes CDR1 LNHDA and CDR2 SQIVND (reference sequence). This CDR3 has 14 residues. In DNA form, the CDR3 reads TGTGCCAGTAGTACGACAGGGGGCGCTTCTGGCTACACCTTC. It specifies CASSTTGGASGYTF.

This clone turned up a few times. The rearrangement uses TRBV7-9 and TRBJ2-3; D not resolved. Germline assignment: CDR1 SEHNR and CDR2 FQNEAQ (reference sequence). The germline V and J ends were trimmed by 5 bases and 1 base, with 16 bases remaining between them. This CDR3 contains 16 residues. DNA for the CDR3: TGTGCCAGCAGCCGACCTGTAGTCGTCGGCACAGATACGCAGTATTTT. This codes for CASSRPVVVGTDTQYF.

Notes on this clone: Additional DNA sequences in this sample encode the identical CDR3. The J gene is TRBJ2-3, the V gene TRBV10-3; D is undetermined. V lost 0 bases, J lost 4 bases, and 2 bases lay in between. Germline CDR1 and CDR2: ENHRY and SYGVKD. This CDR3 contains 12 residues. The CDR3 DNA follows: TGTGCCATCAGTGAGTCGCCAGATACGCAGTATTTT. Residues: CAISESPDTQYF.

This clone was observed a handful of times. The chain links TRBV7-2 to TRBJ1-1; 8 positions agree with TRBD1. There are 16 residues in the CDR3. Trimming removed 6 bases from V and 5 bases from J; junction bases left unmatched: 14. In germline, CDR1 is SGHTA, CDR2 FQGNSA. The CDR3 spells CASRSAARGPTTEAFF. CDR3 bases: TGTGCCAGCAGGAGCGCGGCCAGGGGGCCCACGACTGAAGCTTTCTTT. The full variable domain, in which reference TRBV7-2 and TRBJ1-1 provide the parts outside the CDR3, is GAGVSQSPSNKVTEKGKDVELRCDPISGHTALYWYRQSLGQGLEFLIYFQGNSAPDKSGLPSDRFSAERTGGSVSTLTIQRTQQEDSAVYLCASRSAARGPTTEAFFGQGTRLTVV.

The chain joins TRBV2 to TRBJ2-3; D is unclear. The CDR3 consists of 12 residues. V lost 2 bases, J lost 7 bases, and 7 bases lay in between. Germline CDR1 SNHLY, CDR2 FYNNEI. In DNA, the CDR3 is TGTGCCAGCAGTGAAAGTCAGAATACGCAGTATTTT. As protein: CASSESQNTQYF.

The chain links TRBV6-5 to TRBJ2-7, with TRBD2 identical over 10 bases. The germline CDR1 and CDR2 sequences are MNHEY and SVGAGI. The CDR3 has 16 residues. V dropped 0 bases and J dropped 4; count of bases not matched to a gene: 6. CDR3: CASSYSSGRATYEQYF. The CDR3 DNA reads TGTGCCAGCAGTTACTCAAGCGGGAGGGCCACGTACGAGCAGTACTTC.

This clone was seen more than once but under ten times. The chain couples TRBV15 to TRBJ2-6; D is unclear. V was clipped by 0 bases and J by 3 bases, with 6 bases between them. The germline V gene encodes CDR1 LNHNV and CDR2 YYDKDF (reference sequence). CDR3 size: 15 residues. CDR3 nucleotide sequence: TGTGCCACCAGCAGAGAGACATTTGGGGCCAACGTCCTGACTTTC. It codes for CATSRETFGANVLTF.